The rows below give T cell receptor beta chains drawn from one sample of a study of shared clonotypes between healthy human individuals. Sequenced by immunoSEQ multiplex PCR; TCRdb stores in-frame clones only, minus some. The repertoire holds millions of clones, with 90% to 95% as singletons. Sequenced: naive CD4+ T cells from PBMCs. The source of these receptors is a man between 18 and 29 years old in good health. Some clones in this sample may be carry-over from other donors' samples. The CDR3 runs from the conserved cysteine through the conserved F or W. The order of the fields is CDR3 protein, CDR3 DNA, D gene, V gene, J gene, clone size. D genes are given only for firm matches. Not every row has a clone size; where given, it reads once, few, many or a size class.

CDR3: CASSLRRAGGLWQPQHF
DNA: TGTGCCAGCAGCTTGAGGAGGGCAGGGGGTTTGTGGCAGCCCCAGCATTTT
D: TRBD1
V: TRBV5-8
J: TRBJ1-5
size: .

CDR3: CASSLPRGGLATEAFF
DNA: TGTGCCAGCAGCTTGCCGCGAGGGGGACTGGCCACTGAAGCTTTCTTT
D: .
V: TRBV5-4
J: TRBJ1-1
size: once

CDR3: CASSILAGAYNEQFF
DNA: TGTGCCAGCAGCATACTAGCGGGAGCATACAATGAGCAGTTCTTC
D: TRBD2
V: TRBV7-3
J: TRBJ2-1
size: .

CDR3: CASSLSRDGQFF
DNA: TGTGCCAGCAGCCTAAGTAGGGATGGGCAGTTCTTC
D: .
V: TRBV7-2
J: TRBJ2-1
size: .

CDR3: CASSPMDSPGANVLTF
DNA: TGTGCCAGCAGCCCAATGGACAGCCCTGGGGCCAACGTCCTGACTTTC
D: .
V: TRBV9
J: TRBJ2-6
size: .

CDR3: CASSWAASTDTQYF
DNA: TGTGCCAGTAGTTGGGCCGCAAGCACAGATACGCAGTATTTT
D: .
V: TRBV19
J: TRBJ2-3
size: .

CDR3: CASSPGKVEEAFF
DNA: TGTGCCAGCAGCCCCGGTAAGGTGGAGGAAGCTTTCTTT
D: .
V: TRBV11-3
J: TRBJ1-1
size: .

CDR3: CASSSKGGTQLETQYF
DNA: TGTGCCAGCAGCTCCAAGGGGGGGACCCAACTAGAGACCCAGTACTTC
D: .
V: TRBV28
J: TRBJ2-5
size: .

CDR3: CASSRFEGEQYF
DNA: TGTGCCAGTAGCCGTTTCGAGGGCGAGCAGTACTTC
D: .
V: TRBV19
J: TRBJ2-7
size: .

CDR3: CASRTYSTRTDTQYF
DNA: TGCGCCAGCCGGACGTACAGTACCCGCACAGATACGCAGTATTTT
D: .
V: TRBV5-1
J: TRBJ2-3
size: .

CDR3: CASSLLSVGHMNTEAFF
DNA: TGTGCCAGCAGTTTATTATCGGTGGGACACATGAACACTGAAGCTTTCTTT
D: .
V: TRBV27
J: TRBJ1-1
size: .

CDR3: CASSSAGGNTIYF
DNA: TGTGCCAGCAGCTCCGCAGGAGGAAACACCATATATTTT
D: .
V: TRBV7-3
J: TRBJ1-3
size: .

CDR3: CASSLTPDVYNEQFF
DNA: TGTGCCAGCAGCCTAACACCGGACGTGTACAATGAGCAGTTCTTC
D: .
V: TRBV7-8
J: TRBJ2-1
size: .

CDR3: CAGGKGQAYSPLHF
DNA: TGTGCCGGGGGAAAAGGGCAGGCCTATTCACCCCTCCACTTT
D: .
V: TRBV7-2
J: TRBJ1-6
size: .

CDR3: CASSLSGGAGGYTF
DNA: TGTGCCAGCAGCTTAAGCGGAGGGGCGGGAGGCTACACCTTC
D: .
V: TRBV7-3
J: TRBJ1-2
size: .

CDR3: CASSAYRDNEQFF
DNA: TGTGCCAGCTCAGCCTACAGGGATAATGAGCAGTTCTTC
D: .
V: TRBV18
J: TRBJ2-1
size: .

CDR3: CASSAHQSLGTDTQYF
DNA: TGTGCCAGCAGCGCCCACCAGAGCCTCGGCACAGATACGCAGTATTTT
D: .
V: TRBV11-2
J: TRBJ2-3
size: once

CDR3: CSVVASSGTYEQYF
DNA: TGCAGCGTTGTGGCTTCTAGCGGGACCTACGAGCAGTACTTC
D: TRBD2
V: TRBV29-1
J: TRBJ2-7
size: .

CDR3: CASSATVSQETQYF
DNA: TGTGCCAGCAGCGCGACAGTCTCCCAAGAGACCCAGTACTTC
D: .
V: TRBV7-6
J: TRBJ2-5
size: .

CDR3: CASSFGGQRGGNGYTF
DNA: TGTGCCAGCAGCTTCGGGGGCCAGCGGGGTGGAAATGGCTACACCTTC
D: .
V: TRBV5-4
J: TRBJ1-2
size: .

CDR3: CASSQHPSNQPQHF
DNA: TGTGCCAGCAGCCAACACCCTAGCAATCAGCCCCAGCATTTT
D: .
V: TRBV4-2
J: TRBJ1-5
size: .

CDR3: CASSPVGTTSYEQYF
DNA: TGTGCCAGCAGCCCGGTGGGGACAACCTCCTACGAGCAGTACTTC
D: .
V: TRBV5-6
J: TRBJ2-7
size: .

CDR3: CASSLLAGGSEQYF
DNA: TGTGCCAGCAGCTTACTAGCGGGAGGCTCCGAGCAGTACTTC
D: TRBD2
V: TRBV7-9
J: TRBJ2-7
size: .

CDR3: CASSYSGGRTYEQYF
DNA: TGTGCCAGCAGTTACTCGGGGGGGAGAACCTACGAGCAGTACTTC
D: TRBD2
V: TRBV6-5
J: TRBJ2-7
size: .

CDR3: CATSTLPTPFFAHEQFF
DNA: TGTGCCACCAGCACATTACCCACCCCCTTTTTCGCCCATGAGCAGTTCTTC
D: .
V: TRBV15
J: TRBJ2-1
size: .